Following are 12 T cell receptor beta chains from one sample sequenced in a study of blood T cells in healthy people across ages (dated by TCRdb to about 2015). The library was generated by 5' RACE. Data came from an Illumina HiSeq 2500. A second PCR of roughly 7 to 11 cycles was performed with a sample-barcoded 5' primer and a J-beta primer mix. TCRdb redid the processing of the public reads, applying fastp at Q25 and MiXCR, and retained in-frame beta chains. Each record represents a unique CDR3 protein, reported with the most common genes and DNA among its rows. The sample profile shows about 1 million distinct CDR3 sequences; over 35% of them were found once. Approximately 17% of the sample rests with the top ten. The sample comprised blood. The receptor set was obtained from a woman aged 55-69 years in good health.

This clonotype has more than one count but fewer than ten. J is TRBJ2-7 and V is TRBV7-9, with 8 bases that match TRBD1. The ends lost 5 bases at V and 2 bases at J; junction bases unmatched: 8. CDR1 and CDR2 from the germline V gene are SEHNR and FQNEAQ (reference sequence). The CDR3 is made up of 15 amino acids. CDR3 loop: CASSPPDRGAYEQYF. The DNA for the CDR3 is TGTGCCAGCAGCCCACCTGACAGGGGAGCCTACGAGCAGTACTTC.

This rearrangement joins TRBV20-1 to TRBJ2-7; 10 nucleotides align to TRBD2. Germline V gives CDR1 DFQATT, CDR2 SNEGSKA (reference sequence). The CDR3 has 18 residues. V dropped 3 bases and J dropped 0; count of bases not matched to a gene: 14. The CDR3 is CSASSWTSGFGRSYEQYF. Here the CDR3 DNA reads TGCAGTGCTAGTTCGTGGACTAGCGGATTCGGGCGCTCCTACGAGCAGTACTTC.

For this clonotype: The junction departs from germline at one end; a sequencing error may be responsible. The chain recombines TRBV29-1 with TRBJ2-7; 7 bases line up with TRBD1. Germline CDR1 SQVTM, CDR2 ANQGSEA. This CDR3 contains 15 residues. CDR3 nucleotide sequence: TGCGGCGTCTGCGAACCGGGACAGAGCTCCTACGAGCAGTACTTC. It translates to CGVCEPGQSSYEQYF.

This clonotype was seen more than once but under ten times. The rearrangement links TRBV7-9 to TRBJ2-7, with D perhaps TRBD1 (6 bases). Germline loops: CDR1 SEHNR, CDR2 FQNEAQ (reference sequence). The CDR3 covers 12 residues. Trimming left V 3 bases short and J 9 bases short, with 12 bases between. The CDR3 reads CASSLGRQAQYF. The CDR3 DNA sequence: TGTGCCAGCAGCTTGGGTAGACAGGCGCAGTACTTC.

This chain links TRBV9 with TRBJ2-7; 10 positions match TRBD2. The ends lost 0 bases at V and 3 bases at J; junction bases unmatched: 3. The CDR3 has 15 residues. Germline lookup yields CDR1 SGDLS and CDR2 YYNGEE. DNA for the CDR3: TGTGCCAGCAGCGTAGTTGCTAGCGGGAGCTACGAGCAGTACTTC. The encoded protein is CASSVVASGSYEQYF.

The sample holds a few counts of this clonotype. V and J are TRBV29-1 and TRBJ2-6, with D perhaps TRBD2 (5 bases). Germline CDR1 and CDR2: SQVTM and ANQGSEA. V dropped 6 bases and J dropped 6 bases, with 9 bases sitting between them. The CDR3 has 12 residues. CDR3 in amino acids: CSVPGEANVLTF. The CDR3 nucleotides are TGCAGCGTCCCCGGGGAGGCCAACGTCCTGACTTTC.

This chain uses TRBV20-1 with TRBJ2-1, with 10 bases identical to TRBD2. The DNA matches TRBJ2-7 better at its end, which makes the J call doubtful. Germline V gene sequence: CDR1 DFQATT, CDR2 SNEGSKA (reference sequence). This CDR3 comprises 13 residues. In DNA form, the CDR3 reads TGCAGTGCTAGTACCAGCGGGAGGGTTAAGCAGTACTTC. Translated: CSASTSGRVKQYF.

CDR3 amino acids: CASSLGGGAPDTQYF. The DNA of the CDR3 is TGTGCCAGCAGCTTAGGTGGGGGGGCCCCAGATACGCAGTATTTT. This chain uses TRBV7-2 with TRBJ2-3; D is possibly TRBD2 (7 bases). In germline, CDR1 is SGHTA, CDR2 FQGNSA. V was shortened by 1 base and J by 4 bases, with 12 bases between the two germline ends. The CDR3 loop spans 15 amino acids.

The V and J genes are TRBV10-3 and TRBJ2-1; maybe TRBD2 (6 bases). This CDR3 contains 17 residues. Germline V gives CDR1 ENHRY, CDR2 SYGVKD. Between the trimmed V and J ends, which lost 6 bases and 6 bases, there was a span of 24 bases. CDR3 region: CAIREPNVAVGRNEQFF. CDR3 DNA sequence: TGTGCCATCAGGGAACCCAACGTAGCGGTAGGTCGCAATGAGCAGTTCTTC.

In this sample, this clonotype turned up a few times. The chain uses TRBV28 and TRBJ2-4, with TRBD1 matching over 7 bases. CDR3 size: 13 residues. V lost 6 bases, J lost 13 bases, and 12 bases stayed unmatched. The germline CDR1 and CDR2 sequences are MDHEN and SYDVKM. The CDR3 sequence: CASRSTGTSVQYF. The CDR3 bases are TGTGCCAGCAGGTCGACAGGGACCTCAGTGCAGTACTTC.

The V gene is TRBV24-1, the J gene TRBJ2-3, with 7 bases matching TRBD1. This CDR3 contains 14 residues. J was trimmed by 6 bases and V by 7 bases; bases with no gene match: 9. Germline CDR1 KGHDR, CDR2 SFDVKD. The CDR3 here is CATSGTAERDTQYF. The CDR3 DNA reads TGTGCCACCAGCGGGACAGCAGAAAGGGATACGCAGTATTTT.

This clonotype was observed a handful of times. This rearrangement joins TRBV7-8 to TRBJ2-3; D unclear. The CDR3 is 14 amino acids. Germline CDR1 SGHVS, CDR2 FQNEAQ. The V gene lost 3 bases and the J gene lost 2 bases, with 9 bases spanning the gap. The CDR3 reads CASSFIGFTDTQYF. The CDR3 bases are TGTGCCAGCAGCTTCATAGGGTTCACAGATACGCAGTATTTT.